The rows below give T cell receptor beta chains drawn from one sample of a study of shared clonotypes between healthy human individuals. The protocol was immunoSEQ multiplex PCR, while the TCRdb copy is restricted to in-frame clones and leaves out a portion. The data contain roughly 570,000 clones, 95% to 98% of them singletons. The sequencing input was naive CD8+ T cells sorted from blood. These receptors were taken from a man aged 25 to 40 in good health. Both conserved end residues are part of each CDR3. A D gene is named only where the DNA matches it firmly. Size tells how often a clone was seen (once, few, many) or the class of an expanded clone, and some rows leave it out.

d_call	v_call	clone_size	j_call	cdr3_aa	cdr3_nt
TRBD2	TRBV14	-	TRBJ2-2	CASSLGLAGVSAGELFF	TGTGCCAGCAGCCTGGGACTAGCGGGAGTGAGCGCCGGGGAGCTGTTTTTT
-	TRBV4-1	-	TRBJ1-1	CASSQEGAGALNTEAFF	TGCGCCAGCAGCCAAGAAGGGGCAGGCGCTTTGAACACTGAAGCTTTCTTT
TRBD2	TRBV7-9	-	TRBJ2-7	CASSLTSGHYEQYF	TGTGCCAGCAGCCTGACTAGCGGGCACTACGAGCAGTACTTC
TRBD2	TRBV15	-	TRBJ2-2	CATSRTSGRVTGELFF	TGTGCCACCAGCAGAACTAGCGGGAGGGTTACCGGGGAGCTGTTTTTT
TRBD2	TRBV7-8	once	TRBJ2-1	CASSLETSGSSTEQFF	TGTGCCAGCAGCTTAGAGACTAGCGGGAGTTCCACTGAGCAGTTCTTC
-	TRBV6-1	-	TRBJ2-6	CASSDITGFFLSGANVLTF	TGTGCCAGCAGTGACATTACAGGGTTTTTCCTCTCTGGGGCCAACGTCCTGACTTTC
-	TRBV7-2	once	TRBJ2-1	CASSLLRLHEQFF	TGTGCCAGCAGCTTACTTCGTCTCCATGAGCAGTTCTTC
-	TRBV29-1	-	TRBJ2-1	CSVVRGLGNEQFF	TGCAGCGTTGTAAGGGGTTTGGGGAATGAGCAGTTCTTC
-	TRBV4-1	-	TRBJ1-1	CASSFGRTMSVTEAFF	TGCGCCAGCAGTTTCGGCAGGACAATGAGTGTCACTGAAGCTTTCTTT
-	TRBV9	once	TRBJ1-2	CASSARTVDGYTF	TGTGCCAGCAGCGCGCGGACCGTTGATGGCTACACCTTC
-	TRBV10-3	-	TRBJ2-7	CAISRQETYEQYF	TGTGCCATCAGCCGACAGGAGACCTACGAGCAGTACTTC
TRBD2	TRBV2	-	TRBJ2-3	CASSDGTSSRTDTQYF	TGTGCCAGCAGTGATGGGACTAGCTCGCGCACAGATACGCAGTATTTT
-	TRBV27	-	TRBJ2-7	CASSFQDRAYERYF	TGTGCCAGCAGTTTTCAGGACCGAGCCTACGAGCGGTACTTC
-	TRBV19	-	TRBJ1-5	CASSIVSTAGQPQHF	TGTGCCAGTAGTATAGTCTCCACCGCGGGGCAGCCCCAGCATTTT
-	TRBV6-6	-	TRBJ2-1	CASSYSQSQRFDEQFF	TGTGCCAGCAGTTACTCACAGTCCCAACGTTTCGATGAGCAGTTCTTC
TRBD1	TRBV15	once	TRBJ1-2	CATSSPTGGSYGYTF	TGTGCCACCAGCAGCCCCACAGGGGGCAGCTATGGCTACACCTTC
-	TRBV6-5	-	TRBJ2-7	CASSPGTTIEQYF	TGTGCCAGCAGTCCCGGGACAACGATCGAGCAGTACTTC
-	TRBV7-9	-	TRBJ2-7	CASSLVRYEQYF	TGTGCCAGCAGCTTAGTCCGCTACGAGCAGTACTTC
TRBD1	TRBV27	-	TRBJ2-7	CASSFGTDYEQYF	TGTGCCAGCAGTTTCGGGACAGACTACGAGCAGTACTTC
TRBD1	TRBV15	-	TRBJ2-5	CATSRTGRQETQYF	TGTGCCACCAGCCGGACAGGGCGCCAAGAGACCCAGTACTTC
-	TRBV29-1	-	TRBJ2-7	CSVEGSGASETYEQYF	TGCAGCGTTGAAGGGTCTGGGGCTAGCGAAACCTACGAGCAGTACTTC
-	TRBV11-3	once	TRBJ1-1	CASSLRGETEAFF	TGTGCCAGCAGCCTCCGGGGCGAGACTGAAGCTTTCTTT
-	TRBV7-2	-	TRBJ2-7	CASSLANSLSYEQYF	TGTGCCAGCAGCTTAGCCAACTCACTCTCCTACGAGCAGTACTTC
-	TRBV5-6	-	TRBJ2-1	CASSFSNEQFF	TGTGCCAGCAGCTTTAGCAATGAGCAGTTCTTC
-	TRBV6-5	-	TRBJ2-1	CASISSAGNEQFF	TGTGCCAGCATTTCTTCAGCCGGGAATGAGCAGTTCTTC
-	TRBV11-2	-	TRBJ2-1	CASSLGSDNEQFF	TGTGCCAGCAGCCTGGGCTCTGACAATGAGCAGTTCTTC
TRBD1	TRBV7-9	-	TRBJ2-7	CASSDPGQPPYEQYF	TGTGCCAGCAGCGACCCGGGACAGCCTCCCTACGAGCAGTACTTC
-	TRBV9	-	TRBJ1-2	CASGDARTF	TGTGCCAGCGGGGACGCTCGCACCTTC
-	TRBV4-1	once	TRBJ1-1	CASSHTSDTEAFF	TGCGCCAGCAGCCATACTAGTGACACTGAAGCTTTCTTT
-	TRBV7-9	-	TRBJ2-2	CASSHLTGELFF	TGTGCCAGCAGCCATTTAACCGGGGAGCTGTTTTTT
TRBD2	TRBV27	-	TRBJ2-1	CASSFFGLAGDEQFF	TGTGCCAGCAGTTTCTTCGGACTAGCGGGAGATGAGCAGTTCTTC
-	TRBV28	-	TRBJ2-6	CASSLRDSGANVLTF	TGTGCCAGCAGCCTTAGGGATTCTGGGGCCAACGTCCTGACTTTC
TRBD1	TRBV29-1	-	TRBJ1-1	CSVLPTGERGEAFF	TGCAGCGTTTTGCCTACAGGGGAAAGAGGTGAAGCTTTCTTT
TRBD2	TRBV7-9	-	TRBJ2-7	CASSLGTSEAYEQYF	TGTGCCAGCAGCTTAGGGACTAGCGAGGCCTACGAGCAGTACTTC
TRBD2	TRBV11-2	once	TRBJ2-5	CATRGSGTRETQYF	TGTGCCACCCGAGGTAGCGGGACCCGAGAGACCCAGTACTTC
TRBD2	TRBV27	-	TRBJ2-7	CASSLLAGGNEQYF	TGTGCCAGCAGTTTACTAGCGGGAGGGAACGAGCAGTACTTC
TRBD1	TRBV6-1	-	TRBJ1-5	CASSSRDRANQPQHF	TGTGCCAGCAGTTCCCGGGACAGGGCAAATCAGCCCCAGCATTTT
TRBD2	TRBV7-9	-	TRBJ2-2	CASSFLPRERGGSGELFF	TGTGCCAGCAGCTTCCTCCCGAGGGAGCGGGGAGGTTCGGGGGAGCTGTTTTTT
-	TRBV27	once	TRBJ2-3	CASSFGRADTQYF	TGTGCCAGCAGTTTCGGTAGGGCAGATACGCAGTATTTT
-	TRBV1	-	TRBJ2-4	CTSSWRTGVAKNIQYF	TGCACCAGCAGCTGGAGGACAGGGGTCGCCAAAAACATTCAGTACTTC
-	TRBV14	-	TRBJ2-1	CASSQVGGTRVLEQFF	TGTGCCAGCAGCCAGGTCGGCGGGACCCGGGTATTGGAGCAGTTCTTC
-	TRBV5-4	once	TRBJ2-5	CASALQVSETQYF	TGTGCCAGCGCCCTACAGGTTTCAGAGACCCAGTACTTC
-	TRBV5-1	-	TRBJ1-1	CASSLLHNLNTEAFF	TGCGCCAGCAGCTTGCTCCACAATTTGAACACTGAAGCTTTCTTT
TRBD1	TRBV13	once	TRBJ2-7	CASSLEDRNEQYF	TGTGCCAGCAGCTTAGAGGACAGGAACGAGCAGTACTTC
TRBD1	TRBV5-6	-	TRBJ1-4	CASSRTGATNEKLFF	TGTGCCAGCAGCCGGACAGGGGCAACTAATGAAAAACTGTTTTTT